Listed below are T cell receptor beta chains from one sample, sequenced in a study of blood T cell repertoires in COVID-19. TCRdb's table, derived via immunoSEQ multiplex PCR, lists solely in-frame clones and lacks some. The sample records some 210,000 clones, 81% being singletons. The sequencing sample was made of PBMCs or T cells enriched from blood (not recorded which). These receptors were collected from a man aged 40-55 years who had recovered from COVID-19. CDR3s include the opening cysteine and the closing phenylalanine or tryptophan. A D gene is named only where the DNA matches it firmly. Expanded clones are given a class, and other clones once, few, many or no size at all.

>TRBV11-2|-|18|TRBJ1-2|-
TGTGCCAGCAGCTTAGGGCAGGGCTCCTTTTTTGCTAACTATGGCTACACCTTC
CASSLGQGSFFANYGYTF
>TRBV20-1|few|15|TRBJ1-1|-
TGCAGTGCTAGTAATTGGGCAGGGCCGAACACTGAAGCTTTCTTT
CSASNWAGPNTEAFF
>TRBV4-1|few|16|TRBJ2-7|TRBD1
TGCGCCAGCAGCCAAGACACCGGGACAGGACTCTACGAGCAGTACTTC
CASSQDTGTGLYEQYF
>TRBV5-1|-|15|TRBJ2-7|TRBD2
TGCGCCAGCAGCTTGGGACTAGCGAGCCGTTACGAGCAGTACTTC
CASSLGLASRYEQYF
>TRBV4-1|once|14|TRBJ2-1|-
TGCGCCAGCAGCCAAGGCTACCTCGGGGGTGAGCAGTTCTTC
CASSQGYLGGEQFF
>TRBV4-1|-|16|TRBJ1-2|TRBD1
TGCGCCAGCAGCCCCTTCTTTGGGCAGGGGGTATATGGCTACACCTTC
CASSPFFGQGVYGYTF
>TRBV30|once|13|TRBJ1-5|-
TGTGCCTGGAGTGTAGAGGGCAATCAGCCCCAGCATTTT
CAWSVEGNQPQHF
>TRBV9|-|14|TRBJ1-2|-
TGTGCCAGCAGCGTAGGGGTCTCGTTGGAGGGCTACACCTTC
CASSVGVSLEGYTF
>TRBV5-1|-|15|TRBJ2-5|TRBD2
TGCGCCAGCAGCCGTACTAGCGGGCATCAAGAGACCCAGTACTTC
CASSRTSGHQETQYF
>TRBV25-1|few|17|TRBJ1-2|TRBD1
TGTGCCAGCAGTGCCACGTACCGGGACAGGGAAGGCTATGGCTACACCTTC
CASSATYRDREGYGYTF
>TRBV5-5|-|16|TRBJ1-1|-
TGTGCCAGCAGCTTGTACCTCGACTCGGCAATCAGTGAAGCTTTCTTT
CASSLYLDSAISEAFF
>TRBV19|-|16|TRBJ1-2|-
TGTGCCAGTAGTACTAAACAGGGTACAACTCCACATGGCTACACCTTC
CASSTKQGTTPHGYTF
>TRBV18|-|15|TRBJ1-6|-
TGTGCCAACAAAAAGACCCCGGACAGAAATTCACCCCTCCACTTT
CANKKTPDRNSPLHF
>TRBV5-1|-|14|TRBJ1-2|-
TGCGCCAGCAGCTTTCAGCAGGGTGGGGATGGCTACACCTTC
CASSFQQGGDGYTF
>TRBV11-2|few|15|TRBJ2-7|-
TGTGCCAGCACCGCCACGCCTGGGGGGGCGAGAGAGCAGTACTTC
CASTATPGGAREQYF
>TRBV12-3/TRBV12-4|-|13|TRBJ2-5|-
TGTGCCAGCAGAGGGGACTCCGGAGAGACCCAGTACTTC
CASRGDSGETQYF
>TRBV6-5|-|14|TRBJ1-1|TRBD1
TGTGCCAGCAGTTACGCCACAGGGGGCACTGAAGCTTTCTTT
CASSYATGGTEAFF
>TRBV13|once|12|TRBJ2-2|-
TGTGCCAGCAGCCTGGGGGCCCCGGAGCTGTTTTTT
CASSLGAPELFF
>TRBV7-3|-|15|TRBJ1-2|TRBD1
TGTGCCAGCAGCCTGACAGGGGCGTCGGGGAACGGCTACACCTTC
CASSLTGASGNGYTF
>TRBV7-3|-|13|TRBJ2-2|-
TGTGCCAGCAGCAGGGGGTATACCGGGGAGCTGTTTTTT
CASSRGYTGELFF
>TRBV2|-|13|TRBJ1-4|-
TGTGCCAGCAGGGCTGACAGTAATGAAAAACTGTTTTTT
CASRADSNEKLFF
>TRBV5-6|-|15|TRBJ1-2|-
TGTGCCAGCAGCTTGGCGGGGGTAATAGGAAAAGGCTACACCTTC
CASSLAGVIGKGYTF
>TRBV4-1|-|16|TRBJ1-2|TRBD1
TGCGCCAGCAGCCAACCCCCGGGACAGGCGCGCTATGGCTACACCTTC
CASSQPPGQARYGYTF
>TRBV25-1|-|15|TRBJ1-3|-
TGTGCCAGCAAAGGTCTGGGGCGGTCTGGAAACACCATATATTTT
CASKGLGRSGNTIYF
>TRBV28|-|15|TRBJ2-6|-
TGTGCCAGCAGTTTACGGGGCTCTGGGGCCAACGTCCTGACTTTC
CASSLRGSGANVLTF
>TRBV24-1|-|15|TRBJ2-1|TRBD2
TGTGCCACCAGTGATTTGCCGAGCGGGAGGGTTGGGCAGTTCTTC
CATSDLPSGRVGQFF
>TRBV12-3/TRBV12-4|many|12|TRBJ2-7|-
TGTGCCAGCAGTTTAGAAGGGGTCGAGCAGTACTTC
CASSLEGVEQYF
>TRBV4-1|-|16|TRBJ2-3|TRBD2
TGCGCCAGCAGCCAAGGTCGAGCGGGACCCACAGATACGCAGTATTTT
CASSQGRAGPTDTQYF
>TRBV21-1|once|18|TRBJ1-5|-
TGTGCCAGCAACCGGTCCGGGACACGGAGGTATAGCAATCAGCCCCAGCATTTT
CASNRSGTRRYSNQPQHF
>TRBV2|few|13|TRBJ1-1|TRBD1
TGTGCCAGCTGCCACAGGGGGCTCACTGAAGCTTTCTTT
CASCHRGLTEAFF
>TRBV5-1|-|16|TRBJ1-1|-
TGCGCCAGCAGCCCCCAACTGACAGCAATGAACACTGAAGCTTTCTTT
CASSPQLTAMNTEAFF
>TRBV4-1|-|15|TRBJ2-7|-
TGCGCCAGCAGCCGGTCGTCAGGGGCCCCCTACGAGCAGTACTTC
CASSRSSGAPYEQYF
>TRBV4-1|-|16|TRBJ2-3|TRBD2
TGCGCCAGCAGCCCCACTACCCGGGGGGTAATAGATACGCAGTATTTT
CASSPTTRGVIDTQYF
>TRBV30|-|13|TRBJ1-6|-
TGTGCCTGGACGAGGGAGCGAAGCTCACCCCTCCACTTT
CAWTRERSSPLHF
>TRBV12-3/TRBV12-4|-|13|TRBJ1-1|-
TGTGCCAGCAGTCGCGGGGGAGGGACTGAAGCTTTCTTT
CASSRGGGTEAFF
>TRBV7-2|-|12|TRBJ1-2|-
TGTGCCAGGACCATGAAGGGGTATGGCTACACCTTC
CARTMKGYGYTF
>TRBV7-3|-|14|TRBJ1-2|TRBD1
TGTGCCAGCAGCCCGGGACAGGGGCGCGGTGGCTACACCTTC
CASSPGQGRGGYTF
>TRBV30|-|13|TRBJ1-4|-
TGTGCCTGCTTCAGGGTAACTAATGAAAAACTGTTTTTT
CACFRVTNEKLFF
>TRBV6-1|-|14|TRBJ2-7|-
TGTGCCAGCAGCCAATCGACAGGTCTCTACGAGCAGTACTTC
CASSQSTGLYEQYF
>TRBV9|-|15|TRBJ2-1|TRBD2
TGTGCCAGCAGCGTAGCGGCGGGGGGGCCCCCTGAGCAGTTCTTC
CASSVAAGGPPEQFF
>TRBV30|-|13|TRBJ1-2|-
TGTGCCTGGACGGCCGGCGGGTTCTATGGCTACACCTTC
CAWTAGGFYGYTF
>TRBV12-3/TRBV12-4|few|13|TRBJ1-2|-
TGTGCCAGCAGTTTGACAGGTTCGGGTGGCTACACCTTC
CASSLTGSGGYTF
>TRBV18|once|14|TRBJ2-1|TRBD1
TGTGCCAGCTCACCAACAGGGGGCGGAAATGAGCAGTTCTTC
CASSPTGGGNEQFF
>TRBV11-2|-|13|TRBJ1-2|TRBD1
TGTGCCAGCAGTTCAGGGGGGTTCTATGGCTACACCTTC
CASSSGGFYGYTF
>TRBV27|once|14|TRBJ2-1|-
TGTGCCAGCAGTTTGGGGCCCTACGCGGATGAGCAGTTCTTC
CASSLGPYADEQFF
>TRBV5-6|-|12|TRBJ1-2|-
TGTGCCAGCAGCTTGGCGAGGCTTGGCTACACCTTC
CASSLARLGYTF
>TRBV5-5|once|15|TRBJ1-1|TRBD1
TGTGCCAGCAGCTTGGGTGACAGGGAATCCCCTGAAGCTTTCTTT
CASSLGDRESPEAFF
>TRBV5-1|-|17|TRBJ2-3|TRBD2
TGCGCCAGCAGCATCCTGACTAGCGGGGGAGGTGCAGATACGCAGTATTTT
CASSILTSGGGADTQYF
>TRBV5-1|-|13|TRBJ1-1|-
TGCGCCAGCGCTAGGACAGTTAACACTGAAGCTTTCTTT
CASARTVNTEAFF
>TRBV7-2|few|16|TRBJ2-5|-
TGTGCCAGCAGCACACAGGGATCCCGATCCTGGGAGACCCAGTACTTC
CASSTQGSRSWETQYF
>TRBV25-1|-|14|TRBJ2-7|TRBD1
TGTGCCAGCAGCGGCACCGGGACAGGGGATGAGCAGTACTTC
CASSGTGTGDEQYF
>TRBV5-1|-|14|TRBJ2-3|-
TGCGCCAGCAGCTTCACAACAGGGTCGGATACGCAGTATTTT
CASSFTTGSDTQYF